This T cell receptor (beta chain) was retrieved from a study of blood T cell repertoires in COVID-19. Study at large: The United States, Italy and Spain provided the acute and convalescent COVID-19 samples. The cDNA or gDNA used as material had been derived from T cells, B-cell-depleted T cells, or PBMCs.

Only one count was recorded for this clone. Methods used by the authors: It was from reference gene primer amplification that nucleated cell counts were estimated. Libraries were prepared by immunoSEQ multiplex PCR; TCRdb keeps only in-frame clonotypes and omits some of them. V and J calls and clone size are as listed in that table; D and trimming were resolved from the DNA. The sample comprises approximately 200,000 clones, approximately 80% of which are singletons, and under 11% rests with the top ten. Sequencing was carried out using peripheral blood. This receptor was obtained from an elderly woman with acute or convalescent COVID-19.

This CDR3 reads CASSERAGPPNTQYF. CDR3 sequence (DNA): TGTGCCAGCAGTGAGAGAGCGGGACCACCGAATACGCAGTATTTT. The J gene is TRBJ2-3, the V gene TRBV2, with TRBD2 identical over 7 bases. After removal of 3 bases from V and 7 bases from J, the junction contained 10 bases not matched to a gene. The CDR3 consists of 15 residues. Germline CDR1 SNHLY, CDR2 FYNNEI.